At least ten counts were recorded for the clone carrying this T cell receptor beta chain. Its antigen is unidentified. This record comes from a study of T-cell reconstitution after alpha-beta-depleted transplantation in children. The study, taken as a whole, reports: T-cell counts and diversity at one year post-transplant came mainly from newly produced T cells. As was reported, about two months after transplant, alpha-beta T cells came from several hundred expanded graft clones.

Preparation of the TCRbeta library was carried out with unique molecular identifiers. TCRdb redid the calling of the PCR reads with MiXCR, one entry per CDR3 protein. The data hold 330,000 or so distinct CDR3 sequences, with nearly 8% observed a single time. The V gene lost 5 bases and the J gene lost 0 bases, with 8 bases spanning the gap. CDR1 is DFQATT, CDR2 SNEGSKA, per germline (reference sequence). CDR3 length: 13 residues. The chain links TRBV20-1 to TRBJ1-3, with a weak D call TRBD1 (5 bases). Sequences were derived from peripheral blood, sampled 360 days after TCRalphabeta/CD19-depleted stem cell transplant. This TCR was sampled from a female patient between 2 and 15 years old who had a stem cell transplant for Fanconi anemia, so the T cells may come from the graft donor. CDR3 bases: TGCAGTGCTGACAGCTTCTCTGGAAACACCATATATTTT. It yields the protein CSADSFSGNTIYF.